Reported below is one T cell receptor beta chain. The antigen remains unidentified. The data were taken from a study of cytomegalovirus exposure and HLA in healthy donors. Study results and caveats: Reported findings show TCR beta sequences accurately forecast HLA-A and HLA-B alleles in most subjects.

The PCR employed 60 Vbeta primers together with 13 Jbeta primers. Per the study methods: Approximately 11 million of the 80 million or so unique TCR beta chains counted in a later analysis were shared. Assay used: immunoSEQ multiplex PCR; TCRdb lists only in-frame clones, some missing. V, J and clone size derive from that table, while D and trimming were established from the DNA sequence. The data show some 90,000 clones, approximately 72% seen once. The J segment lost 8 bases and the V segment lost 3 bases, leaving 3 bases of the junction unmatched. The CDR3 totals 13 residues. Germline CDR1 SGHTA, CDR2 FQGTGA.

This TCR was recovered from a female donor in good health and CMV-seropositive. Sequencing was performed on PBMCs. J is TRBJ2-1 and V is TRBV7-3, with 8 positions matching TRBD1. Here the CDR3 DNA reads TGTGCCAGCAGCTTTAACAGGGGGGATGAGCAGTTCTTC. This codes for CASSFNRGDEQFF.